This is a list of T cell receptor beta chains from one sample in a study of T-cell memory formation after mild COVID-19. Each CDR3 protein gets one entry after TCRdb re-called the 5' RACE reads with MiXCR. The repertoire holds approximately 560,000 distinct CDR3 sequences, with roughly 17% as singletons. Sequenced: PBMCs or a T cell subset sorted from them (not recorded which). Receptors originate from an adult woman who had mild COVID-19 (a few samples of this study predate the infection). Cell type and time point are not known. CDR3s leave out the opening cysteine and the closing phenylalanine or tryptophan. Each record gives: J gene, D gene, V gene, CDR3 length, CDR3 protein. D genes are given only for firm matches.

J: TRBJ2-1; D: NA; V: TRBV5-6; length: 10; CDR3: ASSLMEYEQF
J: TRBJ2-1; D: TRBD2; V: TRBV7-3; length: 15; CDR3: ASSRRGGDSRWDEQF
J: TRBJ2-6; D: TRBD2; V: TRBV5-1; length: 19; CDR3: ASSRSGTSGLLSSGANVLT
J: TRBJ1-2; D: TRBD1; V: TRBV20-1; length: 14; CDR3: SASGGQGSSNYGYT
J: TRBJ2-2; D: NA; V: TRBV5-4; length: 13; CDR3: ASSPSGGLTGELF
J: TRBJ2-1; D: NA; V: TRBV11-1; length: 13; CDR3: ASSSARGWSNEQF
J: TRBJ2-1; D: TRBD2; V: TRBV24-1; length: 10; CDR3: ATSDPGTTQF
J: TRBJ1-2; D: NA; V: TRBV6-5; length: 10; CDR3: ATNGIGSGYT
J: TRBJ2-7; D: NA; V: TRBV6-2/TRBV6-3; length: 13; CDR3: ASSNPAGTLYEQY
J: TRBJ2-5; D: NA; V: TRBV5-5; length: 16; CDR3: ASSFPGLVRGIGETQY
J: TRBJ1-6; D: NA; V: TRBV5-1; length: 13; CDR3: ASSLDGFFNSPLH
J: TRBJ2-7; D: TRBD2; V: TRBV29-1; length: 14; CDR3: SVDCLAGERKELQY
J: TRBJ1-2; D: NA; V: TRBV4-2; length: 14; CDR3: ASSQFEGGINYGYT
J: TRBJ2-1; D: TRBD2; V: TRBV6-5; length: 11; CDR3: ASMHSGADEQF
J: TRBJ1-1; D: NA; V: TRBV12-3/TRBV12-4; length: 13; CDR3: ASSLRTDADTEAF
J: TRBJ1-1; D: NA; V: TRBV3-1; length: 12; CDR3: ASSRSAPNTEAF
J: TRBJ2-7; D: NA; V: TRBV20-1; length: 12; CDR3: SARDWRDPYEQY
J: TRBJ2-1; D: TRBD2; V: TRBV13; length: 13; CDR3: ASSGGLAGGPEQF
J: TRBJ2-1; D: NA; V: TRBV12-3/TRBV12-4; length: 10; CDR3: ASSRLSNEQF
J: TRBJ1-2; D: NA; V: TRBV12-3/TRBV12-4; length: 10; CDR3: ASSLRLFGYT
J: TRBJ2-1; D: NA; V: TRBV30; length: 10; CDR3: AWARGGNEQF
J: TRBJ2-3; D: NA; V: TRBV5-1; length: 12; CDR3: ASSPGGVGDTQY